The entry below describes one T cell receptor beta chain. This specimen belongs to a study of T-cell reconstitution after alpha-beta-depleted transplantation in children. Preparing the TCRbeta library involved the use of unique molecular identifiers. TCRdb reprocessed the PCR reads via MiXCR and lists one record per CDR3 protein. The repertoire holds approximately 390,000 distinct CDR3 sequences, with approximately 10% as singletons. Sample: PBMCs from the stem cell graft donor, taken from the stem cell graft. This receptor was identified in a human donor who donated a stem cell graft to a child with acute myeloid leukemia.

CDR3 sequence reads: CASSYSFSKNTGELFF. Written as DNA, the CDR3 is TGTGCCAGCAGTTACTCGTTTTCTAAGAACACCGGGGAGCTGTTTTTT. The rearrangement uses TRBV6-5 and TRBJ2-2, with unresolved D. CDR3 length: 16 residues. V was shortened by 0 bases and J by 1 base, with 9 bases between the two germline ends. Germline loops: CDR1 MNHEY, CDR2 SVGAGI.